A single sample gave rise to the 16 T cell receptor beta chains below, sequenced in a study of shared clonotypes between healthy human individuals. Clones were sequenced by immunoSEQ multiplex PCR, and TCRdb holds only the in-frame ones, with some missing. The profile covers about 680,000 clones, with more than 70% appearing a single time and more than 1.5% taken by the ten largest. The sample comprised memory CD4+ T cells sorted from blood. Described subset: CD45RA-negative fraction. The receptor source for this set is a woman in her twenties or thirties in good health.

This chain connects TRBV5-5 to TRBJ2-7; D possibly corresponds to TRBD2 (6 bases). The ends were cut back, 0 bases at V and 4 bases at J, with 14 bases in the middle. The CDR3 length is 15 residues. Per the germline V gene, CDR1 is SGHKS and CDR2 is YYEKEE (reference sequence). CDR3 coding DNA: TGTGCCAGCAGCTTGGTTATGGACTACCAATACGAGCAGTACTTC. Its translation is CASSLVMDYQYEQYF.

This chain links TRBV7-7 with TRBJ2-6, with D maybe TRBD1 (6 bases). CDR1 is SSHAT and CDR2 is FNYEAQ in the germline V gene (reference sequence). The V end lost 5 bases, the J end lost 0 bases, and 14 bases lay between the germline ends. The length of the CDR3 is 17 residues. The CDR3 is CASSPGQTRSGANVLTF. CDR3 bases: TGTGCCAGCAGCCCCGGACAGACTCGCTCTGGGGCCAACGTCCTGACTTTC. The full variable domain, in which reference TRBV7-7 and TRBJ2-6 provide the parts outside the CDR3, is GAGVSQSPRYKVTKRGQDVTLRCDPISSHATLYWYQQALGQGPEFLTYFNYEAQPDKSGLPSDRFSAERPEGSISTLTIQRTEQRDSAMYRCASSPGQTRSGANVLTFGAGSRLTVL.

V usage is TRBV19 and J usage is TRBJ2-7; perhaps TRBD1 as D (5 bases). CDR3 length: 14 residues. The ends were cut back, 5 bases at V and 2 bases at J, with 13 bases in the middle. CDR1 is LNHDA, CDR2 SQIVND, per germline (reference sequence). CDR3 sequence reads: CASSADRNTYEQYF. The CDR3 DNA follows: TGTGCCAGTAGTGCCGACAGAAACACCTACGAGCAGTACTTC.

The CDR3 bases are TGTGCCAGCAGGAGGGCAACCCCCGCTCAAAATCAGCCCCAGCATTTT. This gives the protein CASRRATPAQNQPQHF. V gene TRBV28 combines with J gene TRBJ1-5; D is uncertain. The CDR3 totals 16 residues. CDR1 and CDR2 from the germline V gene are MDHEN and SYDVKM. Trimming left V 6 bases short and J 4 bases short, with 19 bases between.

This clone was recorded once. Compared with germline, one end of the junction differs, possibly owing to a read error. The chain has TRBV5-4 and TRBJ2-3, with 10 bases that match TRBD1. The CDR3 covers 17 residues. CDR1 and CDR2 (germline): SGHNT, YYREEE (reference sequence). The CDR3 protein is CASSQAETGGRDDKQYF. CDR3 bases: TGTGCCAGCAGCCAAGCAGAGACAGGGGGCCGAGATGATAAGCAGTATTTT.

This chain links TRBV28 with TRBJ1-4; D ambiguous. The germline V gene has CDR1 MDHEN and CDR2 SYDVKM. The CDR3 consists of 20 residues. The germline V and J ends were trimmed by 2 bases and 0 bases, with 22 bases remaining between them. Here the CDR3 DNA reads TGTGCCAGCAGTTTAACATTCGGCGGGGTGCTACTCGCAACTAATGAAAAACTGTTTTTT. Translated: CASSLTFGGVLLATNEKLFF.

This clone has just a few counts. This rearrangement joins TRBV19 to TRBJ2-1, with D possibly being TRBD2 (6 bases). This CDR3 comprises 14 residues. V lost 3 bases to trimming and J lost 4 bases, with 10 bases between them. Germline lookup yields CDR1 LNHDA and CDR2 SQIVND (reference sequence). CDR3 in DNA: TGTGCCAGTAGTATGGAGGGTTCGTACAATGAGCAGTTCTTC. It encodes CASSMEGSYNEQFF.

The rearrangement links TRBV5-4 to TRBJ2-1; the match to TRBD2 covers 10 bases. The V and J ends lost 4 bases and 5 bases, in that order; junction bases with no gene match: 3. CDR1 and CDR2 from the germline V gene are SGHNT and YYREEE (reference sequence). This CDR3 is built from 14 residues. The CDR3 region has the DNA TGTGCCAGCAGCGCTGGACTAGCGGACAATGAGCAGTTCTTC. The encoded protein is CASSAGLADNEQFF.

The chain links TRBV9 to TRBJ1-2; TRBD1 is a possible D gene (6 bases). CDR1 is SGDLS and CDR2 is YYNGEE in the germline V gene. CDR3 size: 14 residues. The V end lost 10 bases, the J end lost 4 bases, and 20 bases lay between the germline ends. In DNA, the CDR3 is TGTGCCTCTAGGGGGGACTCCGGGATCTATGGCTACACCTTC. This codes for CASRGDSGIYGYTF.

The chain links TRBV6-1 to TRBJ1-2, with 9 bases fitting TRBD1. The V and J ends lost 0 bases and 2 bases, in that order; junction bases with no gene match: 4. CDR3 length equals 16 residues. Germline V gene sequence: CDR1 MNHNS, CDR2 SASEGT. The CDR3 here is CASSEAGQGTNYGYTF. DNA of the CDR3: TGTGCCAGCAGTGAAGCAGGACAGGGGACCAACTATGGCTACACCTTC.

The chain joins TRBV11-2 to TRBJ1-5, with TRBD1 as a possible D gene (5 bases). CDR3 length: 13 amino acids. Deletions cut 4 bases from V and 6 bases from J, with 10 bases between. The V gene's germline CDR1 is SGHAT and CDR2 FQNNGV. The CDR3 nucleotides read TGTGCCAGCAGCTCTGGGGGGGGTCAGCCCCAGCATTTT. The encoded protein is CASSSGGGQPQHF. Full variable domain (rest looked up from reference TRBV11-2 and TRBJ1-5): EAGVAQSPRYKIIEKRQSVAFWCNPISGHATLYWYQQILGQGPKLLIQFQNNGVVDDSQLPKDRFSAERLKGVDSTLKIQPAKLEDSAVYLCASSSGGGQPQHFGDGTRLSIL.

The chain carries TRBV5-1 and TRBJ2-2; 8 positions match TRBD1. Germline lookup yields CDR1 SGHRS and CDR2 YFSETQ. The junction had 16 bases not matched to a gene; V was cut back by 3 bases and J by 6 bases. This CDR3 region has 18 residues. The CDR3 region has the DNA TGCGCCAGCAGCTCCCGGGGGACAGGTATCGTCTTTTCCGGGGAGCTGTTTTTT. Translating gives CASSSRGTGIVFSGELFF.

This clone was counted a single time. The V and J genes are TRBV11-2 and TRBJ1-1; a possible D gene is TRBD1 (5 bases). Germline assignment: CDR1 SGHAT and CDR2 FQNNGV. Trimming removed 1 base from V and 0 bases from J, with 9 bases in between. This CDR3 contains 15 residues. The CDR3 spells CASSLAGTMNTEAFF. The CDR3 DNA sequence: TGTGCCAGCAGCTTAGCCGGGACCATGAACACTGAAGCTTTCTTT.

V and J are TRBV6-4 and TRBJ2-1, with 8 positions matching TRBD2. The CDR3 totals 15 residues. Trimming removed 4 bases from V and 9 bases from J; junction bases left unmatched: 11. Germline V gene data show CDR1 as MRHNA and CDR2 as SNTAGT. Written as DNA, the CDR3 is TGTGCCAGCAGTGTGGGGACTAGGGGGACGGGTGAGCAGTTCTTC. Amino acid sequence: CASSVGTRGTGEQFF.

The rearrangement links TRBV19 to TRBJ2-5; a possible D gene is TRBD2 (6 bases). Germline V lookup: CDR1 LNHDA, CDR2 SQIVND (reference sequence). The CDR3 runs 13 residues. The V end lost 10 bases, the J end lost 10 bases, and 22 bases lay between the germline ends. The CDR3 nucleotides read TGTGCCACCCCCGGGGCGGCTCGGAGGGACCAGTACTTC. It yields the protein CATPGAARRDQYF.

This chain uses TRBV4-2 with TRBJ2-7; 7 positions agree with TRBD2. CDR1 is LGHNA and CDR2 is YNFKEQ in the germline V gene. The CDR3 sequence is 17 residues long. V shed 2 bases and J 5 bases; nucleotides not matched to a gene: 15. CDR3 sequence (DNA): TGTGCCAGCAGCCAAAGGCAGGCGGGAGTTAATCGCCACGAGCAGTACTTC. Protein product: CASSQRQAGVNRHEQYF.